These 25 T cell receptor beta chains were sequenced from one sample in a study of graft-versus-host responses after intestinal transplantation. Sequencing used immunoSEQ multiplex PCR; TCRdb keeps in-frame clones, though not all of them. The sample has thousands of clones; about 94% are singletons. The starting material was PBMCs, obtained 11 days after intestinal transplantation. All receptors derive from a human patient who received an intestinal transplant, so some T cells may come from the graft donor.

The rearrangement joins TRBV7-9 to TRBJ2-7; no definite D call. Trimming left V 2 bases short and J 6 bases short, with 8 bases between. The germline V gene encodes CDR1 SEHNR and CDR2 FQNEAQ (reference sequence). There are 12 residues in the CDR3. CDR3 region: CASSLRPSEQYF. CDR3 DNA: TGTGCCAGCAGCTTACGGCCGAGCGAGCAGTACTTC.

The chain is built from TRBV7-9 and TRBJ1-2, with D unresolved. The CDR3 is 15 residues long. V was pared by 1 base and J by 2 bases, with 11 bases between. The germline V gene has CDR1 SEHNR and CDR2 FQNEAQ (reference sequence). CDR3 nucleotide sequence: TGTGCCAGCAGCTTAGGTAACCAGGAGAACTATGGCTACACCTTC. Translation gives CASSLGNQENYGYTF.

The V and J genes are TRBV7-8 and TRBJ2-7, with 11 bases matching TRBD2. With 8 bases clipped from V and 1 base from J, the junction kept 1 base outside the gene matches. The CDR3 spans 13 residues. Germline V gene lookup returns CDR1 SGHVS and CDR2 FQNEAQ. The CDR3 region has the DNA TGTGCCAGCGGGACTAGCGGATCCTACGAGCAGTACTTC. Translated: CASGTSGSYEQYF.

The rearrangement uses TRBV7-9 and TRBJ2-1, with D tentatively TRBD1 (6 bases). The CDR3 spans 12 residues. Germline lookup yields CDR1 SEHNR and CDR2 FQNEAQ (reference sequence). V dropped 6 bases and J dropped 6 bases, with 9 bases sitting between them. The CDR3 sequence: CASRSGVNEQFF. The CDR3 DNA reads as TGTGCCAGCAGGTCAGGGGTCAATGAGCAGTTCTTC.

This clone has only one observation. This chain links TRBV21-1 with TRBJ2-3; TRBD2 is the table's D call, not checked against the DNA. TRBV21-1 is a documented pseudogene. The CDR3 loop spans 15 amino acids. The CDR3 reads CASSKEREMADTQYF. CDR3 DNA: TGTGCCAGCAGCAAAGAGCGGGAGATGGCAGATACGCAGTATTTT.

The rearrangement links TRBV27 to TRBJ2-7; D ambiguous. From germline, CDR1 is MNHEY and CDR2 SMNVEV (reference sequence). The ends were cut back, 2 bases at V and 2 bases at J, with 7 bases in the middle. The CDR3 has 13 residues. CDR3 in amino acids: CASSLSRAYEQYF. CDR3 sequence (DNA): TGTGCCAGCAGTTTAAGTCGTGCCTACGAGCAGTACTTC.

The rearrangement links TRBV5-1 to TRBJ1-5; 11 bases are a match to TRBD1. With V trimmed by 4 bases and J by 6 bases, 6 bases remained unmatched. Per germline, CDR1 SGHRS and CDR2 YFSETQ. This CDR3 is 15 amino acids long. The CDR3 DNA reads as TGCGCCAGCAGCCCCGGACAGGGGGCAGGTCAGCCCCAGCATTTT. Protein: CASSPGQGAGQPQHF.

This rearrangement joins TRBV28 to TRBJ2-7; no clear D gene. The CDR3 consists of 14 residues. Trimming took off 3 bases at V and 2 bases at J, with 11 bases between the two ends. The V gene's germline CDR1 is MDHEN and CDR2 SYDVKM. The CDR3 spells CASSFGDAAYEQYF. The CDR3 nucleotides read TGTGCCAGCAGTTTTGGAGACGCCGCCTACGAGCAGTACTTC.

This rearrangement joins TRBV28 to TRBJ2-1; no firm D call. Germline V CDR1 and CDR2: MDHEN, SYDVKM. The length of the CDR3 is 15 residues. Trimming stripped 6 bases from V and 2 bases from J, with 14 bases between. The CDR3 DNA is TGTGCCAGCAGGCGACTTGTGAGCGCCTACAATGAGCAGTTCTTC. Encoded protein: CASRRLVSAYNEQFF.

The chain uses TRBV21-1 and TRBJ2-7; the table gives TRBD1 as D, unverified against the DNA. TRBV21-1 corresponds to a pseudogene. There are 17 residues in the CDR3. CDR3 sequence (DNA): TGTGCCAGCAGCAAAGCTAGATCCGGGACAGGGGGCTACGAGCAGTACTTC. Translation: CASSKARSGTGGYEQYF.

This chain connects TRBV7-2 to TRBJ2-1; D is ambiguous. Trimming took off 2 bases at V and 0 bases at J, with 8 bases between the two ends. The CDR3 runs to 15 residues. Germline CDR1 and CDR2: SGHTA and FQGNSA. As DNA, the CDR3 is TGTGCCAGCAGCTTACCCCCCTTCTCCTACAATGAGCAGTTCTTC. This gives the protein CASSLPPFSYNEQFF.

The rearrangement joins TRBV5-1 to TRBJ2-3; 10 bases are shared with TRBD1. CDR1 SGHRS and CDR2 YFSETQ come from the germline V gene. J was trimmed by 3 bases and V by 5 bases; bases with no gene match: 6. The CDR3 consists of 15 residues. CDR3 DNA: TGCGCCAGCAGTACCGGGACAGGGGCTACAGATACGCAGTATTTT. Its translation is CASSTGTGATDTQYF.

This clone was seen a single time. The gene calls are TRBV5-6 and TRBJ2-7, with 7 bases aligning to TRBD2. Trimming at V came to 0 bases and at J to 3 bases, leaving 6 bases not matched to a gene. The germline V gene encodes CDR1 SGHDT and CDR2 YYEEEE. The length of the CDR3 is 15 residues. This chain's CDR3 is CASSLAVAGVYEQYF. The CDR3 bases are TGTGCCAGCAGCTTGGCCGTTGCGGGAGTCTACGAGCAGTACTTC.

The chain employs TRBV5-5 and TRBJ2-3, with TRBD1 identical over 7 bases. Trimming removed 4 bases from V and 2 bases from J; junction bases left unmatched: 4. This CDR3 region has 14 residues. Per the germline V gene, CDR1 is SGHKS and CDR2 is YYEKEE (reference sequence). The DNA of the CDR3 is TGTGCCAGCAGCCGGGACAGCCCCACAGATACGCAGTATTTT. Residues: CASSRDSPTDTQYF.

The J gene is TRBJ1-2, the V gene TRBV28; 9 bases match TRBD1. Trimming cost V 7 bases and J 6 bases; bases outside gene matches: 15. The CDR3 extends over 16 amino acids. Germline V gene lookup returns CDR1 MDHEN and CDR2 SYDVKM. The CDR3 DNA reads TGTGCCAGCACCCCTCTCCCGGGACAGGGATCCGATGGCTACACCTTC. Protein: CASTPLPGQGSDGYTF.

The V and J genes are TRBV7-7 and TRBJ2-7; 7 nucleotides align to TRBD1. Germline loops: CDR1 SSHAT, CDR2 FNYEAQ (reference sequence). The CDR3 loop spans 13 amino acids. With V trimmed by 2 bases and J by 9 bases, 7 bases remained unmatched. CDR3 sequence reads: CASSLKRGTVQYF. The CDR3 nucleotides are TGTGCCAGCAGCTTAAAAAGGGGGACAGTGCAGTACTTC.

The V call is TRBV28, the J call TRBJ2-7; 8 positions match TRBD1. CDR1 and CDR2 (germline): MDHEN, SYDVKM. The length of the CDR3 is 12 residues. Unmatched junction bases numbered 6, after V lost 8 bases and J lost 6 bases. CDR3: CASAYRGTEQYF. CDR3 sequence (DNA): TGTGCCAGCGCTTACAGGGGGACCGAGCAGTACTTC.

The chain links TRBV10-1 to TRBJ2-1; TRBD2 matches at 11 bases. The CDR3 contains 17 residues. Per germline, CDR1 WNHNN and CDR2 SYGVQD (reference sequence). V gave up 2 bases and J gave up 0 bases; unmatched junction bases: 3. The CDR3 loop reads CASSELAGGPSYNEQFF. For the CDR3, the DNA is TGCGCCAGCAGTGAGCTAGCGGGAGGACCCTCCTACAATGAGCAGTTCTTC.

This chain joins TRBV21-1 and TRBJ2-5; the tabulated D call, TRBD1, remains unverified against the DNA. TRBV21-1 corresponds to a pseudogene. The CDR3 runs 15 residues. The CDR3 protein is CASSMWVGDQETQYF. In DNA, the CDR3 is TGTGCCAGCAGCATGTGGGTAGGGGACCAAGAGACCCAGTACTTC.

The V and J genes are TRBV30 and TRBJ2-7, with no clear D. CDR1 is GTSNPN, CDR2 SVGIG, per germline (reference sequence). This CDR3 comprises 13 residues. The CDR3 coding sequence is TGTGCTTATATTCCCCTGAACACAAACGAGCAGTACTTC. This codes for CAYIPLNTNEQYF.

The genes are TRBV5-1 and TRBJ2-2; D ambiguous. The CDR3 runs to 14 residues. V was cut by 1 base and J by 2 bases, with 6 bases left in between. CDR1 and CDR2 (germline): SGHRS, YFSETQ. CDR3 in amino acids: CASSLTPNTGELFF. CDR3 bases: TGCGCCAGCAGCTTGACACCAAACACCGGGGAGCTGTTTTTT. Filled out from reference TRBV5-1 and TRBJ2-2, the complete variable domain reads KAGVTQTPRYLIKTRGQQVTLSCSPISGHRSVSWYQQTPGQGLQFLFEYFSETQRNKGNFPGRFSGRQFSNSRSEMNVSTLELGDSALYLCASSLTPNTGELFFGEGSRLTVL.

CDR3 in amino acids: CASNYGGRGEAFF. The CDR3 nucleotides read TGTGCCAGCAACTACGGGGGGAGGGGTGAAGCTTTCTTT. V and J are TRBV21-1 and TRBJ1-1. TRBV21-1 constitutes a pseudogene. The CDR3 loop spans 13 amino acids.

The J gene is TRBJ2-3, the V gene TRBV5-4, with 8 bases aligning to TRBD1. Germline-derived CDR1 and CDR2 are SGHNT and YYREEE (reference sequence). The CDR3 loop spans 15 amino acids. V trimming: 3 bases; J trimming: 5 bases; junction bases outside the gene matches: 8. CDR3 nucleotide sequence: TGTGCCAGCAGCTCCGTGGACAGGGACAGAGATACGCAGTATTTT. Translated: CASSSVDRDRDTQYF.

J is TRBJ1-2 and V is TRBV5-2. TRBV5-2 is a known pseudogene. The length of the CDR3 is 13 residues. The CDR3 region is CASKVRKTYGYTF. As DNA, the CDR3 is TGTGCCAGCAAAGTACGAAAGACCTATGGCTACACCTTC.

The genes are TRBV11-2 and TRBJ2-3; 8 bases fit TRBD1. The CDR3 covers 16 residues. The germline gives CDR1 SGHAT, CDR2 FQNNGV. V dropped 6 bases and J dropped 4; count of bases not matched to a gene: 12. CDR3 nucleotide sequence: TGTGCCAGCAGACTTCTCTCGGACAGGGCCGCAGATACGCAGTATTTT. This sequence encodes CASRLLSDRAADTQYF.